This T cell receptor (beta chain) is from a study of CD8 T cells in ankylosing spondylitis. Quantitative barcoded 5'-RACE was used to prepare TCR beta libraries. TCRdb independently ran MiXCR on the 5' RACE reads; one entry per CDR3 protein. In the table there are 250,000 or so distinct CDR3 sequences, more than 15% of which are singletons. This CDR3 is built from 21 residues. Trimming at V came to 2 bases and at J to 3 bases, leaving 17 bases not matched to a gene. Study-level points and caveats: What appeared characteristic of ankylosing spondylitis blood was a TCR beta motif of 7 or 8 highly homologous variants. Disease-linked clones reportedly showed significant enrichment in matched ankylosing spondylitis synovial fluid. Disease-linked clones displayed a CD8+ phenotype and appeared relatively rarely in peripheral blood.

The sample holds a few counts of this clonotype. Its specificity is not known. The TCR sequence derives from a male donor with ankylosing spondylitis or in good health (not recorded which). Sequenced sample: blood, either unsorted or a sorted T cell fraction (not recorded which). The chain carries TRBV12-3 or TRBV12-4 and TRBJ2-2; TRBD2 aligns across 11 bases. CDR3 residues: CASSLLFDVSGRAMDTGELFF. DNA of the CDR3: TGTGCCAGCAGTTTACTGTTTGATGTTAGCGGGAGGGCCATGGACACCGGGGAGCTGTTTTTT.